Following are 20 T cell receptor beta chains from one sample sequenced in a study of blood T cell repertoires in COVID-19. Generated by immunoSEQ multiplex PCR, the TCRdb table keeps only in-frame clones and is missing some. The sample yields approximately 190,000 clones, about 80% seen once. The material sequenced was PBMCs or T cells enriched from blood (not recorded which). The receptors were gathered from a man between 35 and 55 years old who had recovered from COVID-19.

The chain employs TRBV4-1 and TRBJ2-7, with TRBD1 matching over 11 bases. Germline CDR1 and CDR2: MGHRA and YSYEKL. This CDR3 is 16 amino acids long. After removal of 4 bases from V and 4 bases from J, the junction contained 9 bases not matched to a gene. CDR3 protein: CASSPSPGTGGYEQYF. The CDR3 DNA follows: TGCGCCAGCAGCCCGTCGCCCGGGACAGGGGGATACGAGCAGTACTTC.

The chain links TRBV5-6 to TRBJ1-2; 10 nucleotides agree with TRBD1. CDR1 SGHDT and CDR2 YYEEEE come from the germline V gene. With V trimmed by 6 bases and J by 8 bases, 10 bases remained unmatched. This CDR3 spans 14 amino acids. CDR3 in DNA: TGTGCCAGCACCGATGACAGGGGGCGAGGAGGCTACACCTTC. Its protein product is CASTDDRGRGGYTF.

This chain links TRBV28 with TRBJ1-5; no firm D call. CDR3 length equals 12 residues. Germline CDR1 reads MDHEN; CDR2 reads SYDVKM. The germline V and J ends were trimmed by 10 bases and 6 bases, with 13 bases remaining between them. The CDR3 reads CATVFPGQPQHF. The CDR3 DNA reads TGTGCCACCGTCTTCCCAGGTCAGCCCCAGCATTTT.

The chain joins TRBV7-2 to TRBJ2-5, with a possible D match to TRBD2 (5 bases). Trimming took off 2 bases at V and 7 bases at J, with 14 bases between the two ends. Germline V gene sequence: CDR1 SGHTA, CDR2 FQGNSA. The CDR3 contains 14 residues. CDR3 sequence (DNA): TGTGCCAGCAGCTTATACTCGCGGGTGGGGACCCAGTACTTC. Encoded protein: CASSLYSRVGTQYF. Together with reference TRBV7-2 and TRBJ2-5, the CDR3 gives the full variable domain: GAGVSQSPSNKVTEKGKDVELRCDPISGHTALYWYRQSLGQGLEFLIYFQGNSAPDKSGLPSDRFSAERTGGSVSTLTIQRTQQEDSAVYLCASSLYSRVGTQYFGPGTRLLVL.

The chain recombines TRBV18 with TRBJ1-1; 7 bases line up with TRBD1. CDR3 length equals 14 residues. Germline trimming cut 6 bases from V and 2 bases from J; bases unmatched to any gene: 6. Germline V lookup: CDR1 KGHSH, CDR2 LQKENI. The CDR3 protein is CASSPGQQNTEAFF. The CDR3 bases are TGTGCCAGCTCCCCGGGACAGCAAAACACTGAAGCTTTCTTT. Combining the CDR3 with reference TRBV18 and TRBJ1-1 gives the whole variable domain NAGVMQNPRHLVRRRGQEARLRCSPMKGHSHVYWYRQLPEEGLKFMVYLQKENIIDESGMPKERFSAEFPKEGPSILRIQQVVRGDSAAYFCASSPGQQNTEAFFGQGTRLTVV.

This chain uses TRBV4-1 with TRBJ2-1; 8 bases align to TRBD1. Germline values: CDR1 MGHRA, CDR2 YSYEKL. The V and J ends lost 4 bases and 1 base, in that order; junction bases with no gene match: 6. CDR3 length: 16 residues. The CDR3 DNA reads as TGCGCCAGCAGCCGAAGACAGGGGTCTTCCTACAATGAGCAGTTCTTC. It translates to CASSRRQGSSYNEQFF.

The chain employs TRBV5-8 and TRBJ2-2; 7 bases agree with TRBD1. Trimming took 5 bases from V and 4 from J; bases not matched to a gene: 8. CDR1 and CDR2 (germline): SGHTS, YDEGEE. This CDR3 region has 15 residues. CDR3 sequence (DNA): TGTGCCAGCAGGAGCCCGGGACAGATCACCGGGGAGCTGTTTTTT. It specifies CASRSPGQITGELFF. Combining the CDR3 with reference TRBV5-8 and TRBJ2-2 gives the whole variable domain EAGVTQSPTHLIKTRGQQATLRCSPISGHTSVYWYQQALGLGLQFLLWYDEGEERNRGNFPPRFSGRQFPNYSSELNVNALELEDSALYLCASRSPGQITGELFFGEGSRLTVL.

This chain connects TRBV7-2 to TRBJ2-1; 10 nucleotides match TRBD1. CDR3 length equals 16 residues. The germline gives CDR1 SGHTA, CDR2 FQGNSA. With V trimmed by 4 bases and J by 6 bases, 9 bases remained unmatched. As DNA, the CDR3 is TGTGCCAGCAGCTCCCCCGGGACAGGGGCGGTCAATGAGCAGTTCTTC. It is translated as CASSSPGTGAVNEQFF.

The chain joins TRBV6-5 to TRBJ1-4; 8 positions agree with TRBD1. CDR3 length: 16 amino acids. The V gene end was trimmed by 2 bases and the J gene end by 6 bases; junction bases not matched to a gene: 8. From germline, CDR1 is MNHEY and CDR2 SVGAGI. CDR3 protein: CASSYGQGARYEKLFF. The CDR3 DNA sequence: TGTGCCAGCAGTTACGGTCAGGGGGCAAGATATGAAAAACTGTTTTTT.

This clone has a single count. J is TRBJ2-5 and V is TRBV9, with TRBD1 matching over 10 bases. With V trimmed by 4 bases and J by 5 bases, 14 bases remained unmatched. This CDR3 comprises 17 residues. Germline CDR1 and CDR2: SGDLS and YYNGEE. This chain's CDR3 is CASSTNRDRGTGETQYF. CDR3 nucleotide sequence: TGTGCCAGCAGCACCAACCGGGACAGGGGTACTGGGGAGACCCAGTACTTC.

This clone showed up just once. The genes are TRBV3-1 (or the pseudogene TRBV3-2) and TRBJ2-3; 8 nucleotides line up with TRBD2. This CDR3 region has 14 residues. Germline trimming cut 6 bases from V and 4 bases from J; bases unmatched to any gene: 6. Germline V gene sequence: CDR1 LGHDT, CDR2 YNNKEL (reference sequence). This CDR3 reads CASSQTGGADTQYF. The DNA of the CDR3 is TGTGCCAGCAGTCAAACGGGGGGGGCAGATACGCAGTATTTT.

CDR3 coding DNA: TGCAGTGCTAGAAGCGACTACGAGCAGTACTTC. This encodes CSARSDYEQYF. The rearrangement links TRBV20-1 to TRBJ2-7; unclear D gene. This CDR3 has 11 residues. Trimming took 2 bases from V and 3 from J, leaving 5 bases between them. In germline, CDR1 is DFQATT, CDR2 SNEGSKA (reference sequence).

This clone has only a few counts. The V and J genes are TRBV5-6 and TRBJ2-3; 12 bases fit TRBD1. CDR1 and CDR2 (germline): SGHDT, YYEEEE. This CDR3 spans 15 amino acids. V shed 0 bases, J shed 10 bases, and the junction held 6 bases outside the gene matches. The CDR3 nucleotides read TGTGCCAGCAGCTTGGACGGGACAGGGGGCGCGTCGCAGTATTTT. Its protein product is CASSLDGTGGASQYF. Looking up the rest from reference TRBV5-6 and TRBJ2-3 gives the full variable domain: DAGVTQSPTHLIKTRGQQVTLRCSPKSGHDTVSWYQQALGQGPQFIFQYYEEEERQRGNFPDRFSGHQFPNYSSELNVNALLLGDSALYLCASSLDGTGGASQYFGPGTRLTVL.

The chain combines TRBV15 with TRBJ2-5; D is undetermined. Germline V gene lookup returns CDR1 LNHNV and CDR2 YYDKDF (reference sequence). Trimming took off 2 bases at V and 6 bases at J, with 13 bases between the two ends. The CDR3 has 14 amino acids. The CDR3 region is CATSRTLDSKTQYF. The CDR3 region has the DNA TGTGCCACCAGCAGAACTCTAGATTCCAAGACCCAGTACTTC.

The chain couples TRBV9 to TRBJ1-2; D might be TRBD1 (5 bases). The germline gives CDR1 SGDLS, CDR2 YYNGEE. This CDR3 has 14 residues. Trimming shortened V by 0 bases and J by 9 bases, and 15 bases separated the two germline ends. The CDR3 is CASSVGAGLMSYTF. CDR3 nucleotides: TGTGCCAGCAGCGTAGGCGCAGGGTTGATGAGCTACACCTTC.

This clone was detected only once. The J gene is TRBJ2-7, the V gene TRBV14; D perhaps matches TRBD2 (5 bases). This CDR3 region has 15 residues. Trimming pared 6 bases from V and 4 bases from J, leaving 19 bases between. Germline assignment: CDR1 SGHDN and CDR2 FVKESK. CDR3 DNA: TGTGCCAGCAGTCCAAGCGGATGGGGTGTATACGAGCAGTACTTC. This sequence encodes CASSPSGWGVYEQYF.

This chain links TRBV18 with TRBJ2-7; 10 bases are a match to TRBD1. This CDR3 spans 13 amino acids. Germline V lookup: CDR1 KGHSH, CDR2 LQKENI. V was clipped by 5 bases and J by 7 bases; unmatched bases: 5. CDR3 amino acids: CASSAGQGVEQYF. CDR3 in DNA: TGTGCCAGCTCAGCCGGACAGGGGGTGGAGCAGTACTTC.

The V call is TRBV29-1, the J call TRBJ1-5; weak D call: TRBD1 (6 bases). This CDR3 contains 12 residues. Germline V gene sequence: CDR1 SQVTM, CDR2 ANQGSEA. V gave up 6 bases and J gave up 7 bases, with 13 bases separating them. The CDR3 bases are TGCAGCGTCGGAGGGGGGGGACAGCCCCAGCATTTT. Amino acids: CSVGGGGQPQHF.

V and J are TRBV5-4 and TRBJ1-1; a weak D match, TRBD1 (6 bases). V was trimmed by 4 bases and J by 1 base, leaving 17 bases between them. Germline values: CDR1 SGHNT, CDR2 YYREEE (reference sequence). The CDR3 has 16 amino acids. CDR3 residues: CASSPGQHIENTEAFF. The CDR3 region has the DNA TGTGCCAGCAGCCCTGGACAGCATATCGAGAACACTGAAGCTTTCTTT.

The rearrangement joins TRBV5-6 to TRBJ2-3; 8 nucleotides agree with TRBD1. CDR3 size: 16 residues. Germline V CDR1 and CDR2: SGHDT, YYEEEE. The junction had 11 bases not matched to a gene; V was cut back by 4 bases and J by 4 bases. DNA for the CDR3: TGTGCCAGCAGCCAAGTACCGGACAGGGAACCAGATACGCAGTATTTT. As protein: CASSQVPDREPDTQYF.